This T cell receptor beta chain was profiled in a study of CD8 T cells in Susac syndrome. A remark on this clonotype: No antigen is known for it.

RNA was extracted with the RNeasy kit, and a quantity of 0.5 to 1 ug was reverse transcribed using random hexamers. An immunoSEQ multiplex PCR amplified TCR beta CDR3 over 54 Vbeta and 13 Jbeta. TCRdb redid the calling of the immunoSEQ multiplex PCR reads with MiXCR, one entry per CDR3 protein. Altogether approximately 150,000 distinct CDR3 sequences are present, over 75% being singletons, with the ten largest covering approximately 0.51%. Sequencing of TCR beta was performed on blood CD8+ and CD4+ T cells. The multiple sclerosis controls were treatment-naive patients affected by stable or active relapsing-remitting disease. The study's findings and limits: The study acknowledged a relatively small number of individuals in its TCR sequencing and HLA analysis.

The V gene's germline CDR1 is MDHEN and CDR2 SYDVKM. The CDR3 length is 15 residues. The germline V and J ends were trimmed by 2 bases and 2 bases, with 7 bases remaining between them. The V gene is TRBV28, the J gene TRBJ2-6; the D is unclear. The sequence was collected from a human donor with multiple sclerosis. The sample was CD8+ T cells from PBMCs. CDR3 DNA: TGTGCCAGCAGTTTAGAGGTCCCTGGGGCCAACGTCCTGACTTTC. This encodes CASSLEVPGANVLTF.